The 8 T cell receptor beta chains listed next were all sequenced from one sample in a study of pediatric ulcerative colitis. TCRdb's table, derived via immunoSEQ multiplex PCR, lists solely in-frame clones and lacks some. The sample contains 20,000 to 25,000 clones, approximately 74% of which appear only once. The rectum was sampled with one to two pinch biopsies at colonoscopy. Sample: gut tissue. The receptors stem from a boy aged 5-17 years with severe ulcerative colitis.

A single count supports this clone. This chain connects TRBV2 to TRBJ2-4; TRBD1 aligns across 7 bases. The CDR3 runs 12 residues. Germline loops: CDR1 SNHLY, CDR2 FYNNEI. Trimming at V came to 7 bases and at J to 9 bases, leaving 6 bases not matched to a gene. The CDR3 DNA reads TGTGCCAGCACTGAGGGGGCCGGCATTCAGTACTTC. Translated, it gives CASTEGAGIQYF. The full variable domain, its missing parts supplied by reference TRBV2 and TRBJ2-4, is EPEVTQTPSHQVTQMGQEVILRCVPISNHLYFYWYRQILGQKVEFLVSFYNNEISEKSEIFDDQFSVERPDGSNFTLKIRSTKLEDSAMYFCASTEGAGIQYFGAGTRLSVL.

This chain joins TRBV2 and TRBJ2-5; no clear D. The CDR3 contains 13 residues. The V gene lost 1 base and the J gene lost 2 bases, with 5 bases spanning the gap. The germline CDR1 and CDR2 sequences are SNHLY and FYNNEI. The CDR3 DNA sequence: TGTGCCAGCAGTGAAGGGGTTCAAGAGACCCAGTACTTC. As protein: CASSEGVQETQYF.

V is TRBV5-1 and J is TRBJ2-2; 16 bases map to TRBD2. V was clipped by 3 bases and J by 4 bases; unmatched bases: 3. The CDR3 consists of 17 residues. Germline V CDR1 and CDR2: SGHRS, YFSETQ. This CDR3 reads CASSSGLAGGTTGELFF. CDR3 in DNA: TGCGCCAGCAGCTCGGGACTAGCGGGGGGGACCACCGGGGAGCTGTTTTTT.

The rearrangement joins TRBV12-5 to TRBJ1-5; TRBD1 matches 7 bases. This CDR3 region has 14 residues. Germline V gene data show CDR1 as LGHNT and CDR2 as FRNRAP. V was pared by 7 bases and J by 6 bases, with 9 bases of the junction left unmatched. CDR3 in amino acids: CASVPGGGGQPQHF. The CDR3 nucleotides read TGTGCTAGTGTACCCGGAGGGGGCGGTCAGCCCCAGCATTTT. The full variable domain, in which reference TRBV12-5 and TRBJ1-5 provide the parts outside the CDR3, is DARVTQTPRHKVTEMGQEVTMRCQPILGHNTVFWYRQTMMQGLELLAYFRNRAPLDDSGMPKDRFSAEMPDATLATLKIQPSEPRDSAVYFCASVPGGGGQPQHFGDGTRLSIL.

The chain employs TRBV5-1 and TRBJ1-3; D remains unclear. Trimming removed 0 bases at V and 1 base at J, with 8 bases between. The CDR3 covers 15 residues. The V gene's germline CDR1 is SGHRS and CDR2 YFSETQ. In DNA form, the CDR3 reads TGCGCCAGCAGCTTGGCCAGCGCTTCTGGAAACACCATATATTTT. This sequence encodes CASSLASASGNTIYF. Using reference TRBV5-1 and TRBJ1-3 for the parts outside the CDR3, the full variable domain is KAGVTQTPRYLIKTRGQQVTLSCSPISGHRSVSWYQQTPGQGLQFLFEYFSETQRNKGNFPGRFSGRQFSNSRSEMNVSTLELGDSALYLCASSLASASGNTIYFGEGSWLTVV.

The chain combines TRBV6-1 with TRBJ2-1, with D possibly matching TRBD2 (6 bases). The CDR3 is made up of 13 amino acids. V lost 6 bases, J lost 0 bases, and 6 bases lay in between. The germline CDR1 and CDR2 sequences are MNHNS and SASEGT. CDR3 in DNA: TGTGCCAGCAGGGGGGGCTCCTACAATGAGCAGTTCTTC. This translates into CASRGGSYNEQFF.

This clone showed up just once. The chain links TRBV7-8 to TRBJ1-4, with 9 bases matching TRBD1. The ends lost 2 bases at V and 8 bases at J; junction bases unmatched: 9. The CDR3 extends over 16 amino acids. Germline V gene data show CDR1 as SGHVS and CDR2 as FQNEAQ. CDR3 protein: CASSLWAGTGSEKLFF. CDR3 in DNA: TGTGCCAGCAGCTTATGGGCCGGGACAGGGTCAGAAAAACTGTTTTTT.

The table lists this clone with a few counts. The chain uses TRBV5-1 and TRBJ2-5; no clear D gene. The V end lost 0 bases, the J end lost 5 bases, and 8 bases lay between the germline ends. CDR3 size: 13 residues. The germline V gene has CDR1 SGHRS and CDR2 YFSETQ. The CDR3, as DNA: TGCGCCAGCAGCTTGGAAGCCGGGGAGACCCAGTACTTC. Translated: CASSLEAGETQYF.